The T cell receptor (beta chain) described here comes from a study of blood T cell repertoires in COVID-19. Looking at the study overall: Researchers got acute and convalescent COVID-19 samples from the United States, Italy and Spain. PBMCs, B-cell-depleted T cells, or T cells provided the cDNA or gDNA that made up the material.

Methods used by the authors: Amplification with reference gene primers provided the estimates of nucleated cell counts. TCRdb's table, derived via immunoSEQ multiplex PCR, lists solely in-frame clones and lacks some. Clone size and V and J calls were adopted from that table, with D and trimming inferred from the DNA. The sample yields approximately 280,000 clones, around nine tenths seen once. Trimming left V 2 bases short and J 0 bases short, with 10 bases between. The germline V gene encodes CDR1 MNHEY and CDR2 SVGEGT. This CDR3 spans 15 amino acids. Participants came from about two dozen US areas, aged roughly 18 to 95 years.

The gene calls are TRBV6-2 or TRBV6-3 and TRBJ1-1; D unresolved. This clonotype originated in a woman aged 18-29 years who had recovered from COVID-19. The sample was PBMCs or T cells enriched from blood (not recorded which). The CDR3 coding sequence is TGTGCCAGCAGTTACCGAGTGGCGGTGAACACTGAAGCTTTCTTT. Protein sequence: CASSYRVAVNTEAFF.